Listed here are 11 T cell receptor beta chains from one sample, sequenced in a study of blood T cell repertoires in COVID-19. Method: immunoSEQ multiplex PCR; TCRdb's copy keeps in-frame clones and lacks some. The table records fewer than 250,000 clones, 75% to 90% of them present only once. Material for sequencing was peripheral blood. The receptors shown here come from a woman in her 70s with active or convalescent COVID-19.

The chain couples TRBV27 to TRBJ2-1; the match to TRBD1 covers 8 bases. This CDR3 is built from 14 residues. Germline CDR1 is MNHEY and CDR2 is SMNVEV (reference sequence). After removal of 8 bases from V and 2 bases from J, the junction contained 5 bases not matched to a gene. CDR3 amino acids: CASSGQGPYNEQFF. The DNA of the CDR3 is TGTGCCAGCTCCGGACAGGGACCCTACAATGAGCAGTTCTTC.

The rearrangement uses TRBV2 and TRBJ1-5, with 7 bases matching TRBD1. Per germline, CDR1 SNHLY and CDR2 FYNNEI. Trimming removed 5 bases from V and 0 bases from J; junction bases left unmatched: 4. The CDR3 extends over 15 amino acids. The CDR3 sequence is CASSKGTASNQPQHF. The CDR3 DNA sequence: TGTGCCAGCAGTAAAGGGACAGCTAGCAATCAGCCCCAGCATTTT.

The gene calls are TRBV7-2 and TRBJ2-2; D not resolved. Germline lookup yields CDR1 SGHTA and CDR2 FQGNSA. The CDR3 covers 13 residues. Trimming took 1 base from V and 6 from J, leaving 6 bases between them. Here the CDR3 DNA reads TGTGCCAGCAGCTTAGAACTGGCCGGGGAGCTGTTTTTT. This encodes CASSLELAGELFF.

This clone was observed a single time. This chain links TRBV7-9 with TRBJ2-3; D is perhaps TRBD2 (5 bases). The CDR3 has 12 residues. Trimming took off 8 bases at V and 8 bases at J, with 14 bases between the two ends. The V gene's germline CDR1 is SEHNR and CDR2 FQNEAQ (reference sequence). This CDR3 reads CASSWEMGTQYF. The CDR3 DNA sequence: TGTGCCAGCTCTTGGGAGATGGGTACGCAGTATTTT. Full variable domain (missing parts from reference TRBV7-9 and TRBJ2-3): DTGVSQNPRHKITKRGQNVTFRCDPISEHNRLYWYRQTLGQGPEFLTYFQNEAQLEKSRLLSDRFSAERPKGSFSTLEIQRTEQGDSAMYLCASSWEMGTQYFGPGTRLTVL.

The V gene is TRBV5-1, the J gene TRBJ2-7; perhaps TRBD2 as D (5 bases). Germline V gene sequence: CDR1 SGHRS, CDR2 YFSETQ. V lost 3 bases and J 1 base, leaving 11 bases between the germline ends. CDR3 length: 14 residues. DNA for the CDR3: TGCGCCAGCAGCTCCGGACTGGATTCCTACGAGCAGTACTTC. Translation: CASSSGLDSYEQYF. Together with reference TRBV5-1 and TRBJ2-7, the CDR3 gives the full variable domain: KAGVTQTPRYLIKTRGQQVTLSCSPISGHRSVSWYQQTPGQGLQFLFEYFSETQRNKGNFPGRFSGRQFSNSRSEMNVSTLELGDSALYLCASSSGLDSYEQYFGPGTRLTVT.

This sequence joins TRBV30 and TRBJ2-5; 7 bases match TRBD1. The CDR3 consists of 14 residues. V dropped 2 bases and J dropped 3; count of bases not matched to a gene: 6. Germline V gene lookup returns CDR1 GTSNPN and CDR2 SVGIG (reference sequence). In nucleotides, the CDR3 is TGTGCCTGGAGTAAGGGGACAGCTGAAGAGACCCAGTACTTC. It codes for CAWSKGTAEETQYF.

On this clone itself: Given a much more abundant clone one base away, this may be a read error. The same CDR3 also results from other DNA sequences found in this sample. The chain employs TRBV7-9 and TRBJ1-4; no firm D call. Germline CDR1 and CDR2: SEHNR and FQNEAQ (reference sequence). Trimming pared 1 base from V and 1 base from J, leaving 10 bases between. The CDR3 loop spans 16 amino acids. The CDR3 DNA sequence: TGTGCCAGCAGCTTAGGTTTTCGGGGAACTAATGAAAAACTGTTTTTT. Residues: CASSLGFRGTNEKLFF.

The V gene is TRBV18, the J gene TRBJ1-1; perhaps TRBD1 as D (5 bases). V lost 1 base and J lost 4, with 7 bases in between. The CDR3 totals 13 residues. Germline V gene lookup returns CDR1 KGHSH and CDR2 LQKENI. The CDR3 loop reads CASSPQGPTEAFF. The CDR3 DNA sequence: TGTGCCAGCTCACCACAGGGGCCCACTGAAGCTTTCTTT.

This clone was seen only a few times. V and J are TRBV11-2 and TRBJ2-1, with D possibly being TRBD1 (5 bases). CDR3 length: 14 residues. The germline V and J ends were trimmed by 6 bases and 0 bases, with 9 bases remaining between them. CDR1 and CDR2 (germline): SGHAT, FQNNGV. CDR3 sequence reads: CASRFDSSYNEQFF. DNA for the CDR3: TGTGCCAGCAGATTCGACAGCTCCTACAATGAGCAGTTCTTC.

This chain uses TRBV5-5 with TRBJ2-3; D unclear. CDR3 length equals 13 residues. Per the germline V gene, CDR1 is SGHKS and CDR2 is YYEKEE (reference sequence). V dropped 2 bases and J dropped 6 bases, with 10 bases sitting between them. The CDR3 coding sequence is TGTGCCAGCAGCTTAGTATCCCGGGATACGCAGTATTTT. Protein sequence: CASSLVSRDTQYF.

Here the CDR3 DNA reads TGTGCCAGCGGCGCAGGGGAGGGGACTGAAGCTTTCTTT. The encoded protein is CASGAGEGTEAFF. The genes are TRBV25-1 and TRBJ1-1; a possible D gene is TRBD1 (6 bases). The CDR3 length is 13 residues. The germline CDR1 and CDR2 sequences are MGHDK and SYGVNS. V was pared by 8 bases and J by 5 bases, with 15 bases between.